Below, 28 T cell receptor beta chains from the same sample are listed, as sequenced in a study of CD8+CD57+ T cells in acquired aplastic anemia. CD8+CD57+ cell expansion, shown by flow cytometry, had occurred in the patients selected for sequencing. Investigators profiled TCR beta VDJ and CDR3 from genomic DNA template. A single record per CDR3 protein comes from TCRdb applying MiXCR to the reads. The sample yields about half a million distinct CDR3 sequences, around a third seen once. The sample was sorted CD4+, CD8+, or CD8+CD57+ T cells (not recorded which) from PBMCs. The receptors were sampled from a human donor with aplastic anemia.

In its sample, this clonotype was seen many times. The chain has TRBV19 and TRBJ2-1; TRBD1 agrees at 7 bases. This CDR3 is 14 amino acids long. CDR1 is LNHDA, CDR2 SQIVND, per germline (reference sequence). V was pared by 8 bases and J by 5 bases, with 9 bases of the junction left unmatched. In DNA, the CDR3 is TGTGCCAGTCTCGCGCTCGGGACAGACAATGAGCAGTTCTTC. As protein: CASLALGTDNEQFF.

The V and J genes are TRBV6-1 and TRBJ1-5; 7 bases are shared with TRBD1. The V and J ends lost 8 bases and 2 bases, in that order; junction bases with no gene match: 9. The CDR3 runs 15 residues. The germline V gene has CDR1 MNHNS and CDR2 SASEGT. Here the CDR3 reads CASLPGGNGNQPQHF. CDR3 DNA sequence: TGTGCCAGCCTCCCAGGGGGTAACGGCAATCAGCCCCAGCATTTT.

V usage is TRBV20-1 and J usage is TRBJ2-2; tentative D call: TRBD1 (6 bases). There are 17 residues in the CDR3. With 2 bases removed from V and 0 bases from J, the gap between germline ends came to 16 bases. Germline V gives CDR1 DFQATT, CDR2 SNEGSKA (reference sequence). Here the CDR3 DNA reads TGCAGTGCTAGAAAAATGACAGGACAAGCGAACACCGGGGAGCTGTTTTTT. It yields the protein CSARKMTGQANTGELFF.

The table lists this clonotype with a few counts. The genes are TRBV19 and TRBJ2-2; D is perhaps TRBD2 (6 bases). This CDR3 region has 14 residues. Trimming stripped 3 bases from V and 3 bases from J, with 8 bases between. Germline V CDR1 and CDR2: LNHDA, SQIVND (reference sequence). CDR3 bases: TGTGCCAGTAGTATTGGGGGGTACACCGGGGAGCTGTTTTTT. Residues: CASSIGGYTGELFF.

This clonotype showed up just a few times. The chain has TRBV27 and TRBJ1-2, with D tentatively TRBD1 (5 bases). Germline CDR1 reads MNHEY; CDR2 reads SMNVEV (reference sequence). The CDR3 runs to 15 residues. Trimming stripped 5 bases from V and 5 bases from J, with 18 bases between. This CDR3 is CASSLTPTAQYGYTF. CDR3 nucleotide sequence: TGTGCCAGCAGTCTCACCCCGACAGCACAGTATGGCTACACCTTC.

CDR3 residues: CASGYQDPYGYTF. The CDR3, as DNA: TGTGCTAGTGGTTACCAGGATCCGTATGGCTACACCTTC. This chain uses TRBV12-5 with TRBJ1-2, with D hard to call. The germline CDR1 and CDR2 sequences are LGHNT and FRNRAP. This CDR3 is 13 amino acids long. The V gene lost 4 bases and the J gene lost 5 bases, with 11 bases spanning the gap.

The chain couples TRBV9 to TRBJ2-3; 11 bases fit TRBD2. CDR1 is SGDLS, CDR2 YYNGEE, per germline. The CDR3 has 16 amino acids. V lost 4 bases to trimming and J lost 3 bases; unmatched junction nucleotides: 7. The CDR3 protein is CASSPHTSGRTDTQYF. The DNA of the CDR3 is TGTGCCAGCAGCCCCCATACTAGCGGGAGAACAGATACGCAGTATTTT. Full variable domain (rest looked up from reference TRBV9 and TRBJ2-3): DSGVTQTPKHLITATGQRVTLRCSPRSGDLSVYWYQQSLDQGLQFLIQYYNGEERAKGNILERFSAQQFPDLHSELNLSSLELGDSALYFCASSPHTSGRTDTQYFGPGTRLTVL.

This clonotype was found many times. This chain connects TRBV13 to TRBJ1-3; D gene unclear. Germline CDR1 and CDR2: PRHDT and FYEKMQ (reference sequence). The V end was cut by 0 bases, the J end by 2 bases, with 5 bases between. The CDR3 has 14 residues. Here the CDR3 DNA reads TGTGCCAGCAGCTTAGGAGGAGCTGGAAACACCATATATTTT. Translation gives CASSLGGAGNTIYF.

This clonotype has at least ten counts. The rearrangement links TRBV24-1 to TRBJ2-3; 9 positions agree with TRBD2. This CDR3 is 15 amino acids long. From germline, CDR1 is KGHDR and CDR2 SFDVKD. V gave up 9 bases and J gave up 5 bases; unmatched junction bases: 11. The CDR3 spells CATGQVAGDIDTQYF. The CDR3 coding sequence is TGTGCCACCGGTCAAGTAGCGGGAGATATAGATACGCAGTATTTT.

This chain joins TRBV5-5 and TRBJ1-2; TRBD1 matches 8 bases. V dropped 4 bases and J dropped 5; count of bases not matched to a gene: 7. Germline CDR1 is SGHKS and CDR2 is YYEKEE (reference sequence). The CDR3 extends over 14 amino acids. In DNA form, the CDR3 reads TGTGCCAGCAGCCGCCCAGGGGGCGCATATGGCTACACCTTC. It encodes CASSRPGGAYGYTF.

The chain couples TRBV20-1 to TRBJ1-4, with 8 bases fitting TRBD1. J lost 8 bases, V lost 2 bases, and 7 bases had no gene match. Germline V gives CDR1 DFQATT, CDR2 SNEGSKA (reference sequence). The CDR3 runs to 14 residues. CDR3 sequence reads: CSARLDREGEKLFF. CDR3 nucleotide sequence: TGCAGTGCTAGATTGGACAGGGAGGGAGAAAAACTGTTTTTT.

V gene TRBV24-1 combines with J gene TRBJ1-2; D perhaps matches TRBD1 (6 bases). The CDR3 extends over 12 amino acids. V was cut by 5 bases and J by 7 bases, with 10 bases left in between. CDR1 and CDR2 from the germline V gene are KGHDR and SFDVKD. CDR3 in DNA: TGTGCCACCAGTGGAGGGGGATCTGGCTACACCTTC. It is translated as CATSGGGSGYTF.

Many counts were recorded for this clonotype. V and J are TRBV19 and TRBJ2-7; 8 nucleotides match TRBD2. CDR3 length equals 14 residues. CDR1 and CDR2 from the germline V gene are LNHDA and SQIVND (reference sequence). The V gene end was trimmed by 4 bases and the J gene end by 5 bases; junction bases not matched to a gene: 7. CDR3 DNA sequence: TGTGCCAGTAGTACCAGCGGGGGTATGAACGAGCAGTACTTC. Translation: CASSTSGGMNEQYF.

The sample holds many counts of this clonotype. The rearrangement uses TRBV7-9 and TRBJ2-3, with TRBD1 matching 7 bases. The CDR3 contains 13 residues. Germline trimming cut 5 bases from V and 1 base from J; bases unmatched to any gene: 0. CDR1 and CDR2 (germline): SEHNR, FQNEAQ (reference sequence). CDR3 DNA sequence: TGTGCCAGCAGCCAGGGGGGCACAGATACGCAGTATTTT. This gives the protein CASSQGGTDTQYF.

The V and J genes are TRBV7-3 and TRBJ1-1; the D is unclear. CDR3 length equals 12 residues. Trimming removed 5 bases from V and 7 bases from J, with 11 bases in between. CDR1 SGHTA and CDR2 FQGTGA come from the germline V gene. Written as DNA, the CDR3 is TGTGCCAGCAGCCCCCCCGAGGGTGAAGCTTTCTTT. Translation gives CASSPPEGEAFF.

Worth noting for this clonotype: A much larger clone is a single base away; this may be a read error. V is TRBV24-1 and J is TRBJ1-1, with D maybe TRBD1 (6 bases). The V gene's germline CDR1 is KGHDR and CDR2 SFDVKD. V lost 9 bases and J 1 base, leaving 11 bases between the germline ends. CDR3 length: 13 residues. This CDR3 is CATGPDRNTEAFF. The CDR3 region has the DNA TGTGCCACCGGCCCGGACAGGAACACTGAAGCTTTCTTT.

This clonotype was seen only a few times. In nucleotides, the CDR3 is TGTGCCAGCAGCCATGAGCGGGACGGACTAGTATCCGGCGAGCAGTACTTC. Translation: CASSHERDGLVSGEQYF. The chain carries TRBV6-2 or TRBV6-3 and TRBJ2-7; 7 nucleotides match TRBD2. After removal of 6 bases from V and 6 bases from J, the junction contained 20 bases not matched to a gene. CDR1 and CDR2 (germline): MNHEY, SVGEGT. This CDR3 contains 17 residues.

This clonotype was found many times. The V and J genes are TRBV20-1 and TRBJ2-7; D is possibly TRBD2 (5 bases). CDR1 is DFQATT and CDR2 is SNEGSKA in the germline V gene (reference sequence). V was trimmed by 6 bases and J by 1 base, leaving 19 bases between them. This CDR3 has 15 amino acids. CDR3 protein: CSAQREPLASYEQYF. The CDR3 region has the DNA TGCAGTGCCCAGAGGGAGCCTCTAGCATCCTACGAGCAGTACTTC.

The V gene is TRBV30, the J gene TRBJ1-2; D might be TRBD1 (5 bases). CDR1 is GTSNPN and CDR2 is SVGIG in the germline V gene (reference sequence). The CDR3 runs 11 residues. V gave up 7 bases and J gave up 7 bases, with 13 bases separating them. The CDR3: CAFFGTGGYTF. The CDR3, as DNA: TGTGCCTTCTTCGGGACCGGTGGCTACACCTTC.

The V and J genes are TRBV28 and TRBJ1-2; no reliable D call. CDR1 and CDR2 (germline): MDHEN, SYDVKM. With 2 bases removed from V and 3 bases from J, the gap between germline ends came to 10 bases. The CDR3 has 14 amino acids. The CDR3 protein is CASSLGQVYYGYTF. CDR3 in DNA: TGTGCCAGCAGTTTAGGGCAGGTTTACTATGGCTACACCTTC.

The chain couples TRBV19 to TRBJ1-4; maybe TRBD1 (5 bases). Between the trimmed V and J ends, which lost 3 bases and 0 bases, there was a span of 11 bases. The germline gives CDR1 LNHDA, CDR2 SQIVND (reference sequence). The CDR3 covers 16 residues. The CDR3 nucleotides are TGTGCCAGTAGTATTCGGGGCGTTGCAACTAATGAAAAACTGTTTTTT. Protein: CASSIRGVATNEKLFF.

CDR3 region: CASSLLASPGQGKEKLFF. CDR3 in DNA: TGTGCCAGCAGCTTGTTAGCATCTCCGGGACAGGGTAAAGAAAAACTGTTTTTT. The rearrangement links TRBV5-4 to TRBJ1-4, with TRBD1 matching 9 bases. CDR1 and CDR2 (germline): SGHNT, YYREEE (reference sequence). Trimming cost V 1 base and J 8 bases; bases outside gene matches: 15. This CDR3 contains 18 residues. Supplemented by reference TRBV5-4 and TRBJ1-4, the full variable domain reads ETGVTQSPTHLIKTRGQQVTLRCSSQSGHNTVSWYQQALGQGPQFIFQYYREEENGRGNFPPRFSGLQFPNYSSELNVNALELDDSALYLCASSLLASPGQGKEKLFFGSGTQLSVL.

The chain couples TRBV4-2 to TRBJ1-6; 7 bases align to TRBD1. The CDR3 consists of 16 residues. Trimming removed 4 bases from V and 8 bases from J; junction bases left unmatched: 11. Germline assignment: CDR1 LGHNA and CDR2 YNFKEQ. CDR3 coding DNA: TGTGCCAGCAGCCTGACATGGGGACAGCGAGATTCACCCCTCCACTTT. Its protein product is CASSLTWGQRDSPLHF.

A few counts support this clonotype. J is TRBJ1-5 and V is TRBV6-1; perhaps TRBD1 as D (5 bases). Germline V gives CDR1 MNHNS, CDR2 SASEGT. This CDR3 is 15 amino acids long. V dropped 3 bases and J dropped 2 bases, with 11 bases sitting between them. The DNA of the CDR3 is TGTGCCAGCAGTGATGCGAGGGGTGGCAATCAGCCCCAGCATTTT. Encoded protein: CASSDARGGNQPQHF.

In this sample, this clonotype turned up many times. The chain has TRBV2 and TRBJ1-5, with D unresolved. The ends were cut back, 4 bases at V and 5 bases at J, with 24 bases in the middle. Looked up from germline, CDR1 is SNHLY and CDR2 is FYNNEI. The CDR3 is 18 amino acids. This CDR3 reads CASSAKKRTRRPYQPQHF. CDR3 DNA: TGTGCCAGCAGTGCGAAGAAACGGACGCGCCGTCCTTATCAGCCCCAGCATTTT.

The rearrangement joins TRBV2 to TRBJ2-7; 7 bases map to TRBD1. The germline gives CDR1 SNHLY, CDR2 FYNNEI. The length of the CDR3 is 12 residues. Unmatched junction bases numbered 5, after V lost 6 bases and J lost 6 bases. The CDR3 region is CASSQGTVEQYF. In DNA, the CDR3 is TGTGCCAGCAGCCAAGGGACAGTCGAGCAGTACTTC.

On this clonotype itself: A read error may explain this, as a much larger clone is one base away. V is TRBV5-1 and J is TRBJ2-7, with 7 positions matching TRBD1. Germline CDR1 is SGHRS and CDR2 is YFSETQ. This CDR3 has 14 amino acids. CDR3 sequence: CACSLGTVLYEQYF. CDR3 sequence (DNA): TGCGCCTGCAGCTTGGGGACAGTTCTCTACGAGCAGTACTTC.

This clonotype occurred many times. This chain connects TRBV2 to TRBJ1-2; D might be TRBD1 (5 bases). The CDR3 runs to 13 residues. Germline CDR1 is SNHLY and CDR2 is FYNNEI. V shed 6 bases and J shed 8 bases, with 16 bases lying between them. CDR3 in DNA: TGTGCCAGCAGGACAGTTCTAAGCGGGGGCTACACCTTC. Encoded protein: CASRTVLSGGYTF.